This T cell receptor beta chain was recorded in a study of post-analysis software for immune sequencing data. General study points: Controls had lower frequencies than patients of five TRBV segments, which included TRBV5-6, TRBV5-1 and TRBV20-1.

This CDR3 is built from 16 residues. The germline V gene encodes CDR1 SGHTA and CDR2 FQGTGA. Trimming removed 2 bases from V and 7 bases from J; junction bases left unmatched: 5. This clonotype turned up a few times. Antigen: not known. The authors incorporated unique molecular identifiers into the TCR beta cDNA libraries. MiXCR, run by TCRdb on the PCR reads, gives a single entry per CDR3 protein. This sample has hundreds of thousands of distinct CDR3 sequences; approximately 50% occur once, and the top ten carry roughly 4.4%. The TCR sequence derives from a girl under 18 with multiple sclerosis. The chain carries TRBV7-3 and TRBJ2-1; TRBD2 aligns across 13 bases. The source material was blood. The CDR3, as DNA: TGTGCCAGCAGCTTAGTAGGACTAGCGGGAGATAATGAGCAGTTCTTC. Encoded protein: CASSLVGLAGDNEQFF.